The present TCR beta chain was sequenced within a study of T cells in Graves' hyperthyroidism and ophthalmopathy. The CDR3 totals 16 residues. With 6 bases clipped from V and 0 bases from J, the junction kept 5 bases outside the gene matches. In germline, CDR1 is MNHNS, CDR2 SASEGT. Graves' hyperthyroidism without ophthalmopathy progression within 18 months was termed stable. In its sample, this clonotype was seen many times. Its antigen remains unidentified. What was amplified from RNA transcripts were TCR beta CDR3 regions. HTBI primers drove first-round RT-PCR of the TCR CDR3. MiXCR, run by TCRdb on the multiplex PCR reads, gives a single entry per CDR3 protein. Among more than 300,000 distinct CDR3 sequences listed, about 15% were seen once. General observations from the study: Blood samples included most of the expanded thyroid clonotypes exceeding 0.001.

The source is a woman aged 60-70 years with Graves' hyperthyroidism. Material: blood. The chain recombines TRBV6-1 with TRBJ2-3, with 11 bases fitting TRBD2. In nucleotides, the CDR3 is TGTGCCAGCAGCTTTGGGACTAGCGGTAGCACAGATACGCAGTATTTT. It encodes CASSFGTSGSTDTQYF.